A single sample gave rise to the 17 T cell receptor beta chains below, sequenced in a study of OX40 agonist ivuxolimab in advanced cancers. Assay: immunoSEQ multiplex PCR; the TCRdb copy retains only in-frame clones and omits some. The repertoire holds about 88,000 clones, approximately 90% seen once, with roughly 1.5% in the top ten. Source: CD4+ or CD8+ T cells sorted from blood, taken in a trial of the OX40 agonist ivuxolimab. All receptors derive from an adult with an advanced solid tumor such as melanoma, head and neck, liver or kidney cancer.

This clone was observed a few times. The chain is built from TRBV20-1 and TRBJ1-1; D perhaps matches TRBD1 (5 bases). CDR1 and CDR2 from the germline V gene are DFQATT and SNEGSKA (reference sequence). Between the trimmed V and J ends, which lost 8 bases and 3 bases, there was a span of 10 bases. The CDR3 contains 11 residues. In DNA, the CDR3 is TGCAGTCTCAGGGTCTACACTGAAGCTTTCTTT. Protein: CSLRVYTEAFF.

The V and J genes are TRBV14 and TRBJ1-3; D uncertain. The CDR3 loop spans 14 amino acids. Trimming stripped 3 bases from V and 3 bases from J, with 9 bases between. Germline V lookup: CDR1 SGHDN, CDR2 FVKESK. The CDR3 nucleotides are TGTGCCAGCAGCCAGGCAGGCGTTGGAAACACCATATATTTT. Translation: CASSQAGVGNTIYF.

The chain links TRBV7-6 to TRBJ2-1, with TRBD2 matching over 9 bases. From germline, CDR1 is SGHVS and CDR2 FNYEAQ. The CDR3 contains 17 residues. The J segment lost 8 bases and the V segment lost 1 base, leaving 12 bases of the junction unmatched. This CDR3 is CASSLGVVRGGSHEQFF. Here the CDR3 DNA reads TGTGCCAGCAGCTTAGGAGTGGTGCGGGGGGGCTCTCATGAGCAGTTCTTC.

CDR3 region: CASSPQGLAEQFF. CDR3 DNA sequence: TGTGCCAGCAGCCCCCAAGGACTAGCCGAGCAGTTCTTC. This chain connects TRBV11-3 to TRBJ2-1, with 8 nucleotides matching TRBD2. The CDR3 runs to 13 residues. The V gene's germline CDR1 is SGHNT and CDR2 YENEEA. Unmatched junction bases numbered 7, after V lost 5 bases and J lost 10 bases.

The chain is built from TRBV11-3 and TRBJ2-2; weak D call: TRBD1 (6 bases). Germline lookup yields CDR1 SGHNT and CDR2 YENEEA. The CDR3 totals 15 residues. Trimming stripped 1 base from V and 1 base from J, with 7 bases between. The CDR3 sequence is CASSLGGQNTGELFF. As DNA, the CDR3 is TGTGCCAGCAGCTTAGGGGGACAGAACACCGGGGAGCTGTTTTTT.

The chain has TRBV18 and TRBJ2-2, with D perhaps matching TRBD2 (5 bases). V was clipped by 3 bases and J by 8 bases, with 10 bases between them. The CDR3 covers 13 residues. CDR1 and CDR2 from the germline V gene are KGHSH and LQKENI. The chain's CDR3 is CASSPDSSGELFF. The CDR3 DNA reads TGTGCCAGCTCACCGGACTCCTCGGGGGAGCTGTTTTTT. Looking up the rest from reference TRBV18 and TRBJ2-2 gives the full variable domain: NAGVMQNPRHLVRRRGQEARLRCSPMKGHSHVYWYRQLPEEGLKFMVYLQKENIIDESGMPKERFSAEFPKEGPSILRIQQVVRGDSAAYFCASSPDSSGELFFGEGSRLTVL.

The CDR3 loop reads CASSRGFNTGELFF. In DNA form, the CDR3 reads TGTGCCAGCAGCCGGGGGTTTAACACCGGGGAGCTGTTTTTT. V and J are TRBV14 and TRBJ2-2; D may be TRBD1 or TRBD2 (5 bases each). V lost 4 bases and J 2 bases, leaving 8 bases between the germline ends. Germline loops: CDR1 SGHDN, CDR2 FVKESK. This CDR3 spans 14 amino acids. Using reference TRBV14 and TRBJ2-2 for the parts outside the CDR3, the full variable domain is EAGVTQFPSHSVIEKGQTVTLRCDPISGHDNLYWYRRVMGKEIKFLLHFVKESKQDESGMPNNRFLAERTGGTYSTLKVQPAELEDSGVYFCASSRGFNTGELFFGEGSRLTVL.

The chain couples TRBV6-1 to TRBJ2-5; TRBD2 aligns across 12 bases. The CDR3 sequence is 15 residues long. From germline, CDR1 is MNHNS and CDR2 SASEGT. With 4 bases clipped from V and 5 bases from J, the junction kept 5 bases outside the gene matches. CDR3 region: CASSALAGGRETQYF. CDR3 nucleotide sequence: TGTGCCAGCAGTGCCCTAGCGGGGGGGCGGGAGACCCAGTACTTC.

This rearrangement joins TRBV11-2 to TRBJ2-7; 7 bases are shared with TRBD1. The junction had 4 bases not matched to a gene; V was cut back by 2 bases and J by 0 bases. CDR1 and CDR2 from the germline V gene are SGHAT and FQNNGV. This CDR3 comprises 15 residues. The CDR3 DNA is TGTGCCAGCAGCTTATTAGGGACAGTCTCCTACGAGCAGTACTTC. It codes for CASSLLGTVSYEQYF.

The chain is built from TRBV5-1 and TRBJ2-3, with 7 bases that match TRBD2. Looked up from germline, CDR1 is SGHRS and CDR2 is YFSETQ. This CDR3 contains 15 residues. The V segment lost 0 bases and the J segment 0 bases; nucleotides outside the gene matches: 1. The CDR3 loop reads CASSLGTRSTDTQYF. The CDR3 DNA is TGCGCCAGCAGCTTGGGGACTAGGAGCACAGATACGCAGTATTTT.

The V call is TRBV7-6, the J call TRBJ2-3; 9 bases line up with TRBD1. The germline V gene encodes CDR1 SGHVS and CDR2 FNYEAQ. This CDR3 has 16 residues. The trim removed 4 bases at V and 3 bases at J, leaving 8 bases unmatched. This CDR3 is CASSWGQGLGTDTQYF. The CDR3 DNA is TGTGCCAGCAGCTGGGGACAGGGCTTAGGGACAGATACGCAGTATTTT.

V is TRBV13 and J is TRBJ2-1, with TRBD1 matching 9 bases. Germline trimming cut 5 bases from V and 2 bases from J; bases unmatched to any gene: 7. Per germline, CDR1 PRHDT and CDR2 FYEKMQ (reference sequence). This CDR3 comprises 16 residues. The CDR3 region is CASSPYRGHAYNEQFF. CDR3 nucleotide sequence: TGTGCCAGCAGCCCATACAGGGGGCATGCCTACAATGAGCAGTTCTTC. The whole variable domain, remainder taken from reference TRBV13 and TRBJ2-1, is AAGVIQSPRHLIKEKRETATLKCYPIPRHDTVYWYQQGPGQDPQFLISFYEKMQSDKGSIPDRFSAQQFSDYHSELNMSSLELGDSALYFCASSPYRGHAYNEQFFGPGTRLTVL.

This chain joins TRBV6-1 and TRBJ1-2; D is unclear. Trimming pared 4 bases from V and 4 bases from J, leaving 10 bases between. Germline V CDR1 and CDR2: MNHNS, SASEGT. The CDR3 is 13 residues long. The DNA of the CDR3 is TGTGCCAGCAGTGCTGGAGGGCTCTATGGCTACACCTTC. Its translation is CASSAGGLYGYTF.

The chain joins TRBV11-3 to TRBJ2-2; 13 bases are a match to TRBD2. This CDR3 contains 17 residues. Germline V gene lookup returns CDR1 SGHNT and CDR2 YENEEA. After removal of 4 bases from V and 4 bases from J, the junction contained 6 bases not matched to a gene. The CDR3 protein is CASSSSRLAGGTGELFF. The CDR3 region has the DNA TGTGCCAGCAGCTCGAGTAGACTAGCGGGAGGCACCGGGGAGCTGTTTTTT.

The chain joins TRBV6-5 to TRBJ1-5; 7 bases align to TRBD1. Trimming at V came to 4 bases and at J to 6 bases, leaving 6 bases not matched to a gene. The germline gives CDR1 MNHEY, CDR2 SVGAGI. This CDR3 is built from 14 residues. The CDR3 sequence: CASSLSGGAQPQHF. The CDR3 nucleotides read TGTGCCAGCAGTTTGTCAGGGGGGGCTCAGCCCCAGCATTTT.

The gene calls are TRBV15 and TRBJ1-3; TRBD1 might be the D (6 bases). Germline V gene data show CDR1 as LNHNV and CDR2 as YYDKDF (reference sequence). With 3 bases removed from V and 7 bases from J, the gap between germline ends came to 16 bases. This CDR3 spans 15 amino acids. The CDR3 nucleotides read TGTGCCACCAGCAGGAACGGGGAAGGGGGGAACACCATATATTTT. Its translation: CATSRNGEGGNTIYF.

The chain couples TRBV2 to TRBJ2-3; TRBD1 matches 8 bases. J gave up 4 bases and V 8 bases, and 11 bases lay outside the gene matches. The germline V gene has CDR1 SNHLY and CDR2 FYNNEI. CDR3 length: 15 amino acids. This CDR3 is CASLDRGSGSDTQYF. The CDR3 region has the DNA TGTGCCAGCTTAGACAGGGGAAGTGGGTCAGATACGCAGTATTTT. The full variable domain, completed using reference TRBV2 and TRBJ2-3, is EPEVTQTPSHQVTQMGQEVILRCVPISNHLYFYWYRQILGQKVEFLVSFYNNEISEKSEIFDDQFSVERPDGSNFTLKIRSTKLEDSAMYFCASLDRGSGSDTQYFGPGTRLTVL.